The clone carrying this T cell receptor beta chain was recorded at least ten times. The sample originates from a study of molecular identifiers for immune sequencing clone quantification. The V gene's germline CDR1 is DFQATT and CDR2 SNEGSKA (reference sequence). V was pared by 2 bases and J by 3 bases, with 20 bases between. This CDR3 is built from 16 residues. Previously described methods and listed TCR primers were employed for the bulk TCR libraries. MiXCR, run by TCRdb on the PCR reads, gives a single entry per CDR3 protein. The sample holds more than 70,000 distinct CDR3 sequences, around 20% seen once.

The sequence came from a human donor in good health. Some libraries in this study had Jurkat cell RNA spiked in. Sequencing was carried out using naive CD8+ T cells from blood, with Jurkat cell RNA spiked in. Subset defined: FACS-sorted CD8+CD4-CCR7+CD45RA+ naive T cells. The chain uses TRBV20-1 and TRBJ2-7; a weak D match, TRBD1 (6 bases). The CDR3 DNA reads TGCAGTGCTAGACCTACCCTAAGGACAGCCTACTACGAGCAGTACTTC. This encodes CSARPTLRTAYYEQYF.